This T cell receptor (beta chain) is from a study of blood T cell repertoires in COVID-19. Study as a whole: Samples representing acute and convalescent COVID-19 were sourced from the United States, Italy and Spain. The analysed material was cDNA or gDNA that came from T cells, B-cell-depleted T cells, or PBMCs.

Followed longitudinally, the Seattle patients had been enrolled during active infection. In the source study's methods: For nucleated cells, counts were estimated from reference gene primer amplification. This table comes from immunoSEQ multiplex PCR, and its TCRdb copy is limited to in-frame clones, with some not included. The V and J calls and clone size are taken from that table; D and trimming were inferred from the DNA. The table has about 300,000 clones, 89% seen once. Germline V gene data show CDR1 as LNHNV and CDR2 as YYDKDF (reference sequence). The CDR3 totals 15 residues. V lost 4 bases to trimming and J lost 0 bases, with 10 bases between them.

The genes are TRBV15 and TRBJ1-5; the D gene is possibly TRBD1 (6 bases). The specimen sequenced was peripheral blood. The clonotype comes from a woman in her 30s with COVID-19, enrolled during active disease. For the CDR3, the DNA is TGTGCCACCAGCATCGACAGGTATAGCAATCAGCCCCAGCATTTT. The encoded protein is CATSIDRYSNQPQHF.